These 32 T cell receptor beta chains share one sample of origin, sequenced in a study of technical replicates of blood from a handful of donors. Generated by immunoSEQ multiplex PCR, the TCRdb table keeps only in-frame clones and is missing some. The profile shows approximately 92,000 clones, approximately 95% of them singletons. Sequencing was carried out using T cells isolated from PBMCs. The receptors derive from a human donor in good health.

This rearrangement joins TRBV6-5 to TRBJ1-1; D uncertain. The germline V gene encodes CDR1 MNHEY and CDR2 SVGAGI. The V gene lost 2 bases and the J gene lost 2 bases, with 12 bases spanning the gap. CDR3 length equals 15 residues. The CDR3 region is CASSYHRDLNTEAFF. The CDR3 DNA reads as TGTGCCAGCAGTTACCACCGAGATCTAAACACTGAAGCTTTCTTT.

The chain joins TRBV30 to TRBJ1-1; D gene unclear. The CDR3 is made up of 11 amino acids. CDR1 and CDR2 (germline): GTSNPN, SVGIG (reference sequence). The chain's CDR3 is CAVERNTEAFF. For the CDR3, the DNA is TGTGCGGTAGAAAGGAACACTGAAGCTTTCTTT.

The chain is built from TRBV7-9 and TRBJ2-3, with 10 bases identical to TRBD2. Trimming removed 1 base from V and 2 bases from J; junction bases left unmatched: 3. The CDR3 runs to 16 residues. CDR1 is SEHNR and CDR2 is FQNEAQ in the germline V gene (reference sequence). The CDR3 DNA sequence: TGTGCCAGCAGCTTAGTTCTAGCGGGAGTCACAGATACGCAGTATTTT. Encoded protein: CASSLVLAGVTDTQYF.

The CDR3 bases are TGTGCCAGCAGCCCCCTGGAGGGCACAGATACGCAGTATTTT. This codes for CASSPLEGTDTQYF. The V gene is TRBV5-4, the J gene TRBJ2-3; a weak D match, TRBD2 (5 bases). From germline, CDR1 is SGHNT and CDR2 YYREEE (reference sequence). This CDR3 contains 14 residues. V gave up 4 bases and J gave up 1 base, with 10 bases separating them.

This clone was seen just once. The chain couples TRBV11-3 to TRBJ2-3, with 7 bases identical to TRBD2. CDR1 is SGHNT and CDR2 is YENEEA in the germline V gene. The CDR3 covers 14 residues. V dropped 0 bases and J dropped 5; count of bases not matched to a gene: 2. The CDR3 bases are TGTGCCAGCAGCTTAGAGGGCGGGGGAGATACGCAGTATTTT. Its protein is CASSLEGGGDTQYF.

V is TRBV29-1 and J is TRBJ1-2, with 11 bases fitting TRBD1. CDR3 length: 14 residues. Germline V gene lookup returns CDR1 SQVTM and CDR2 ANQGSEA. CDR3 protein: CSDSGTGGALGYTF. The CDR3 bases are TGCAGTGACTCCGGGACAGGGGGTGCGCTTGGCTACACCTTC.

The V gene is TRBV27, the J gene TRBJ2-7; TRBD2 agrees at 10 bases. This CDR3 spans 15 amino acids. Germline CDR1 MNHEY, CDR2 SMNVEV (reference sequence). V shed 5 bases, J shed 6 bases, and the junction held 10 bases outside the gene matches. In DNA form, the CDR3 reads TGTGCCAGCAGTCTAATAGCGGGAGGAGAGTTCGAGCAGTACTTC. Encoded protein: CASSLIAGGEFEQYF.

CDR3 region: CASSLGGQGGNQPQHF. The CDR3 region has the DNA TGTGCCAGCAGCTTAGGAGGACAGGGAGGCAATCAGCCCCAGCATTTT. This chain joins TRBV7-9 and TRBJ1-5, with 8 bases lining up with TRBD1. Per the germline V gene, CDR1 is SEHNR and CDR2 is FQNEAQ (reference sequence). The CDR3 consists of 16 residues. Losses at the gene ends were 1 base for V and 2 bases for J; bases not matched to a gene: 4.

The V call is TRBV2, the J call TRBJ2-7, with TRBD2 matching over 9 bases. The germline gives CDR1 SNHLY, CDR2 FYNNEI. V lost 7 bases, J lost 3 bases, and 7 bases stayed unmatched. This CDR3 is 14 amino acids long. CDR3 bases: TGTGCCAGCATACGACTAGCGGCTTACTACGAGCAGTACTTC. Translation gives CASIRLAAYYEQYF.

CDR3 nucleotide sequence: TGTGCCACCAGCAGGACAGGGGGCACTGAAGCTTTCTTT. It codes for CATSRTGGTEAFF. The rearrangement links TRBV15 to TRBJ1-1, with 9 bases lining up with TRBD1. Germline-derived CDR1 and CDR2 are LNHNV and YYDKDF (reference sequence). The CDR3 consists of 13 residues. With V trimmed by 3 bases and J by 4 bases, 0 bases remained unmatched.

This clone has just one count. The chain recombines TRBV7-9 with TRBJ2-7, with D tentatively TRBD2 (5 bases). The CDR3 is 14 residues long. Trimming pared 4 bases from V and 2 bases from J, leaving 12 bases between. CDR1 and CDR2 (germline): SEHNR, FQNEAQ (reference sequence). The CDR3 protein is CASSSLSGTYEQYF. In DNA form, the CDR3 reads TGTGCCAGCAGCTCCCTAAGCGGAACCTACGAGCAGTACTTC. Drawing the rest from reference TRBV7-9 and TRBJ2-7, the complete variable domain is DTGVSQNPRHKITKRGQNVTFRCDPISEHNRLYWYRQTLGQGPEFLTYFQNEAQLEKSRLLSDRFSAERPKGSFSTLEIQRTEQGDSAMYLCASSSLSGTYEQYFGPGTRLTVT.

This clone is a singleton in its sample. The chain links TRBV7-3 to TRBJ2-1; TRBD2 agrees at 8 bases. Germline values: CDR1 SGHTA, CDR2 FQGTGA. Trimming removed 0 bases from V and 7 bases from J; junction bases left unmatched: 5. This CDR3 comprises 15 residues. The CDR3 loop reads CASSLTSGILNEQFF. The CDR3 nucleotides read TGTGCCAGCAGCTTAACTAGCGGGATATTGAATGAGCAGTTCTTC.

The rearrangement uses TRBV30 and TRBJ1-5, with TRBD1 matching over 8 bases. The CDR3 extends over 14 amino acids. J lost 5 bases, V lost 0 bases, and 3 bases had no gene match. Per germline, CDR1 GTSNPN and CDR2 SVGIG (reference sequence). CDR3 bases: TGTGCCTGGAGTGTACTGACAGGGGATCAGCCCCAGCATTTT. Translation gives CAWSVLTGDQPQHF.

The chain combines TRBV7-8 with TRBJ1-3; D is unclear. This CDR3 contains 15 residues. Germline V gene data show CDR1 as SGHVS and CDR2 as FQNEAQ. V was cut by 1 base and J by 3 bases, with 10 bases left in between. This CDR3 reads CASSLGAWVGNTIYF. In DNA, the CDR3 is TGTGCCAGCAGCTTAGGGGCCTGGGTTGGAAACACCATATATTTT.

The V call is TRBV14, the J call TRBJ2-1; TRBD2 aligns across 7 bases. There are 18 residues in the CDR3. The V gene end was trimmed by 1 base and the J gene end by 0 bases; junction bases not matched to a gene: 9. Germline V CDR1 and CDR2: SGHDN, FVKESK. The CDR3 DNA follows: TGTGCCAGCAGCCAAGGATCTAGCGGCCGATTCTCCTACAATGAGCAGTTCTTC. It is translated as CASSQGSSGRFSYNEQFF.

Regarding this clone: In this CDR3 the conserved last residue, phenylalanine or tryptophan, is missing, so a read error is likely. The DNA is omitted, as the CDR3 cannot be located on it reliably, and the CDR3 follows TCRdb's listing. V and J are TRBV28 and TRBJ2-7; the table's D call, TRBD2, was not checked against the DNA. The CDR3 spans 14 residues, counting both ends. Germline V gene data show CDR1 as MDHEN and CDR2 as SYDVKM. The CDR3 reads CASSSGTSGRGVSL.

The rearrangement joins TRBV5-1 to TRBJ2-3; D unclear. The CDR3 totals 16 residues. Trimming removed 1 base from V and 0 bases from J, with 12 bases in between. CDR1 and CDR2 from the germline V gene are SGHRS and YFSETQ. The CDR3 nucleotides are TGCGCCAGCAGCTTGAGACTCCGCTCGAGCACAGATACGCAGTATTTT. This gives the protein CASSLRLRSSTDTQYF.

The rearrangement joins TRBV9 to TRBJ2-7; 10 bases agree with TRBD1. The J segment lost 9 bases and the V segment lost 0 bases, leaving 9 bases of the junction unmatched. The CDR3 is 15 residues long. CDR1 and CDR2 from the germline V gene are SGDLS and YYNGEE. CDR3 protein: CASSVGTGGLEWQYF. The CDR3 nucleotides are TGTGCCAGCAGCGTAGGGACAGGGGGATTGGAGTGGCAGTACTTC.

The V gene is TRBV19, the J gene TRBJ2-7, with no clear D. With 1 base removed from V and 3 bases from J, the gap between germline ends came to 7 bases. From germline, CDR1 is LNHDA and CDR2 SQIVND (reference sequence). The CDR3 has 13 residues. The CDR3 spells CASSIGVGYEQYF. In DNA form, the CDR3 reads TGTGCCAGTAGTATAGGAGTCGGCTACGAGCAGTACTTC.

In this sample, this clone turned up once. V and J are TRBV5-1 and TRBJ2-3; 7 bases are a match to TRBD1. Germline loops: CDR1 SGHRS, CDR2 YFSETQ. V gave up 7 bases and J gave up 2 bases; unmatched junction bases: 7. The length of the CDR3 is 14 residues. The CDR3 coding sequence is TGCGCCAGCGGGCACAGGGGTCCCACAGATACGCAGTATTTT. It is translated as CASGHRGPTDTQYF. Together with reference TRBV5-1 and TRBJ2-3, the CDR3 gives the full variable domain: KAGVTQTPRYLIKTRGQQVTLSCSPISGHRSVSWYQQTPGQGLQFLFEYFSETQRNKGNFPGRFSGRQFSNSRSEMNVSTLELGDSALYLCASGHRGPTDTQYFGPGTRLTVL.

The rearrangement joins TRBV7-3 to TRBJ2-7; 9 bases align to TRBD2. The CDR3 totals 16 residues. Germline V lookup: CDR1 SGHTA, CDR2 FQGTGA. J was trimmed by 9 bases and V by 5 bases; bases with no gene match: 17. The CDR3 here is CASSALLAGTSRAQYF. The CDR3 region has the DNA TGTGCCAGCAGCGCCCTACTAGCGGGTACTTCGCGAGCGCAGTACTTC.

The V call is TRBV19, the J call TRBJ2-1; tentative D call: TRBD2 (5 bases). CDR3 length: 13 residues. Trimming stripped 2 bases from V and 8 bases from J, with 10 bases between. Germline V CDR1 and CDR2: LNHDA, SQIVND (reference sequence). CDR3 sequence: CASSIILGDEQFF. The CDR3, as DNA: TGTGCCAGTAGTATAATTTTGGGAGATGAGCAGTTCTTC. The full variable domain, with the rest looked up from reference TRBV19 and TRBJ2-1, is DGGITQSPKYLFRKEGQNVTLSCEQNLNHDAMYWYRQDPGQGLRLIYYSQIVNDFQKGDIAEGYSVSREKKESFPLTVTSAQKNPTAFYLCASSIILGDEQFFGPGTRLTVL.

The rearrangement links TRBV18 to TRBJ1-5; 9 bases agree with TRBD1. The length of the CDR3 is 15 residues. V gave up 3 bases and J gave up 4 bases; unmatched junction bases: 4. Germline V gene sequence: CDR1 KGHSH, CDR2 LQKENI. Written as DNA, the CDR3 is TGTGCCAGCTCACCGGGACAGGGAAATAATCAGCCCCAGCATTTT. This encodes CASSPGQGNNQPQHF.

The chain has TRBV6-6 and TRBJ2-3; TRBD2 is a possible D gene (7 bases). This CDR3 has 16 amino acids. Trimming took off 0 bases at V and 7 bases at J, with 17 bases between the two ends. Germline lookup yields CDR1 MNHNY and CDR2 SVGAGI (reference sequence). CDR3 DNA sequence: TGTGCCAGCAGTTACTCGAAATGGAGGGGGGGAAATACGCAGTATTTT. Translation: CASSYSKWRGGNTQYF.

The rearrangement links TRBV4-3 to TRBJ1-4; D perhaps matches TRBD1 (6 bases). Germline CDR1 is LGHNA and CDR2 is YSLEER. This CDR3 spans 16 amino acids. The V and J ends lost 5 bases and 5 bases respectively, with 18 bases between them. CDR3 coding DNA: TGCGCCAGCAGCTCGATAGAACAGGGTGTAAATGAAAAACTGTTTTTT. Protein: CASSSIEQGVNEKLFF.

The gene calls are TRBV15 and TRBJ1-1, with a weak D call TRBD1 (5 bases). CDR1 and CDR2 (germline): LNHNV, YYDKDF (reference sequence). The V end was cut by 1 base, the J end by 3 bases, with 12 bases between. This CDR3 is built from 15 residues. CDR3 in amino acids: CATSRVSGWDTEAFF. The CDR3 DNA sequence: TGTGCCACCAGCAGAGTGTCAGGGTGGGACACTGAAGCTTTCTTT.

This chain links TRBV15 with TRBJ1-1; D gene unclear. The germline V gene encodes CDR1 LNHNV and CDR2 YYDKDF (reference sequence). The CDR3 consists of 11 residues. With 4 bases removed from V and 3 bases from J, the gap between germline ends came to 3 bases. Here the CDR3 reads CATSTYTEAFF. In DNA form, the CDR3 reads TGTGCCACCAGCACTTACACTGAAGCTTTCTTT.

The chain combines TRBV6-6 with TRBJ2-1; a weak D match, TRBD2 (5 bases). In germline, CDR1 is MNHNY, CDR2 SVGAGI (reference sequence). V lost 2 bases and J lost 4, with 9 bases in between. This CDR3 is 14 amino acids long. CDR3 sequence reads: CASSYEGEYNEQFF. CDR3 in DNA: TGTGCCAGCAGTTACGAGGGAGAATACAATGAGCAGTTCTTC.

The chain links TRBV10-3 to TRBJ1-2; no clear D gene. Germline lookup yields CDR1 ENHRY and CDR2 SYGVKD. The length of the CDR3 is 13 residues. V lost 4 bases to trimming and J lost 4 bases, with 10 bases between them. CDR3 sequence: CAISGGQSYGYTF. Here the CDR3 DNA reads TGTGCCATCAGTGGAGGGCAGTCCTATGGCTACACCTTC.

The V and J genes are TRBV9 and TRBJ1-4; TRBD1 matches 7 bases. The V gene end was trimmed by 3 bases and the J gene end by 5 bases; junction bases not matched to a gene: 10. This CDR3 is 16 amino acids long. Germline V gene data show CDR1 as SGDLS and CDR2 as YYNGEE. The DNA of the CDR3 is TGTGCCAGCAGCGCCCTAACGGGACAGCAAAATGAAAAACTGTTTTTT. Translated: CASSALTGQQNEKLFF. Using reference TRBV9 and TRBJ1-4 for the parts outside the CDR3, the full variable domain is DSGVTQTPKHLITATGQRVTLRCSPRSGDLSVYWYQQSLDQGLQFLIQYYNGEERAKGNILERFSAQQFPDLHSELNLSSLELGDSALYFCASSALTGQQNEKLFFGSGTQLSVL.

V and J are TRBV2 and TRBJ1-1; 7 nucleotides agree with TRBD1. V lost 4 bases, J lost 0 bases, and 5 bases stayed unmatched. The germline V gene encodes CDR1 SNHLY and CDR2 FYNNEI. The CDR3 has 15 residues. The CDR3 protein is CASSVQGGMNTEAFF. For the CDR3, the DNA is TGTGCCAGCAGTGTTCAGGGGGGCATGAACACTGAAGCTTTCTTT.

This sequence joins TRBV6-6 and TRBJ1-2; D is undetermined. This CDR3 has 14 amino acids. Germline CDR1 is MNHNY and CDR2 is SVGAGI (reference sequence). With 0 bases removed from V and 2 bases from J, the gap between germline ends came to 7 bases. CDR3: CASSYSSGNYGYTF. The CDR3 DNA is TGTGCCAGCAGTTACTCGAGCGGGAACTATGGCTACACCTTC.